The present TCR beta chain was sequenced within a study of blood T cell repertoires in COVID-19. In the authors' workflow: Reference gene primers were amplified, and this amplification served to estimate nucleated cell counts. Only in-frame clones appear in the TCRdb table, and some are missing; sequencing was by immunoSEQ multiplex PCR. That table gives V, J and clone size, and the DNA gave D and trimming. The sample carries some 530,000 clones, approximately 86% recorded once. Looked up from germline, CDR1 is KGHDR and CDR2 is SFDVKD. The ends lost 10 bases at V and 2 bases at J; junction bases unmatched: 2. This CDR3 comprises 13 residues. Those enrolled, adults aged about 18 to 89 years, came from around 25 US areas. Clinical history reported by participants formed the basis on which cohorts were assigned. For recovered donors of Cohort 3, there were two negative PCRs, clearance, or symptom resolution.

The origin of this receptor is a woman aged 55-69 years who had recovered from COVID-19. The sample consisted of PBMCs or T cells enriched from blood (not recorded which). This rearrangement joins TRBV24-1 to TRBJ2-1; 9 positions match TRBD1. The CDR3 DNA sequence: TGTGCCACGGGACAGGGCACCTACAATGAGCAGTTCTTC. The encoded protein is CATGQGTYNEQFF.